The rows below give T cell receptor beta chains drawn from one sample of a study of cytomegalovirus exposure and HLA in healthy donors. Measured with immunoSEQ multiplex PCR; TCRdb has only the in-frame clones, and not every one. The sample records some 120,000 clones, approximately 90% being singletons. Sequences were obtained from PBMCs. The receptors stem from a woman between 18 and 29 years old in good health and CMV-seronegative. Each CDR3 is given with its conserved first and last residue. Fields, in order: V gene, J gene, clone size, CDR3 protein. A row's size may be missing; if present it is once, few, many or a size class.

TRBV9	TRBJ2-6	.	CASSEGTVISGANVLTF
TRBV28	TRBJ2-7	.	CASRSPGTGSYEQYF
TRBV28	TRBJ1-1	.	CASSFTLSQGFEAFF
TRBV28	TRBJ1-1	.	CASKLGLNTEAFF
TRBV28	TRBJ2-7	.	CASRQTGIYEQYF
TRBV7-3	TRBJ2-1	.	CASGNSGGYNEQFF
TRBV19	TRBJ1-2	.	CASSLTENYGYTF
TRBV2	TRBJ2-7	.	CASRTGFGWYEQYF
TRBV4-1	TRBJ1-2	.	CASSQDSTGDNYGYTF
TRBV2	TRBJ1-2	.	CASSEATVGYGYTF
TRBV29-1	TRBJ1-2	few	CSGDQGLNYGYTF
TRBV5-5	TRBJ1-2	.	CASSSGTATSGYTF
TRBV5-4	TRBJ2-2	.	CASSLKREKNTGELFF
TRBV19	TRBJ2-3	.	CASSIVGSLAGERTDTQYF
TRBV1	TRBJ2-5	.	CTSYEPGLALRCPPETQYF
TRBV19	TRBJ1-2	.	CASSLATGGYTF
TRBV5-5	TRBJ2-5	.	CASSLFGGRGETQYF
TRBV6-5	TRBJ1-3	once	CASSYSRYPVGNTIYF
TRBV27	TRBJ2-7	.	CASRKARDRGIYEQYF
TRBV29-1	TRBJ2-5	.	CSVATGTGRKETQYF
TRBV28	TRBJ2-3	once	CASIRSGSRDTQYF
TRBV11-3	TRBJ2-2	few	CASKSGRGATGELFF
TRBV27	TRBJ2-7	once	CASNAGSHEQYF
TRBV7-9	TRBJ1-1	.	CASTRTGGNTEAFF
TRBV7-9	TRBJ2-2	.	CASRQTSSDTGELFF
TRBV2	TRBJ1-4	.	CASSPDRATNEKLFF
TRBV27	TRBJ2-5	once	CASSLSSTGETQYF
TRBV28	TRBJ1-2	.	CASSSPGTGLSYGYTF
TRBV29-1	TRBJ2-3	.	CSLVPGEVSTDTQYF
TRBV27	TRBJ2-1	.	CASSLGTSGRNEQFF
TRBV6-1	TRBJ2-7	.	CASPRTSGFSYEQYF
TRBV5-1	TRBJ2-7	.	CASSTRTGGGEQYF
TRBV18	TRBJ2-5	.	CASSTGVRGSGREETQYF
TRBV6-5	TRBJ2-7	.	CASSRGRVEQYF
TRBV19	TRBJ1-4	.	CASSLLRDRGEKLFF
TRBV28	TRBJ2-4	once	CASSLGSSENIQYF
TRBV2	TRBJ2-3	.	CASSDDWREGGTDTQYF
TRBV30	TRBJ1-1	.	CAWSVSENTEAFF
TRBV13	TRBJ2-7	.	CASSLGRGLGSHEQYF
TRBV25-1	TRBJ2-1	.	CASSPGQGNNEQFF
TRBV5-6	TRBJ2-2	.	CASSRDITGELFF
TRBV2	TRBJ2-7	.	CASSGTGVGEQYF
TRBV14	TRBJ2-3	.	CASSSGGPDTQYF
TRBV9	TRBJ1-1	.	CASSLQGANTEAFF
TRBV6-5	TRBJ2-7	.	CASSYPPLEQYF
TRBV6-6	TRBJ2-7	.	CASSWQGGNHEQYF
TRBV9	TRBJ2-1	once	CASSVGSSGRWINEQFF
TRBV2	TRBJ2-2	.	CASTTQGALGTGELFF
TRBV11-3	TRBJ2-7	.	CASSPSRQGYEQYF
TRBV7-2	TRBJ1-6	.	CAIRTGTHSLHF
TRBV7-8	TRBJ2-7	.	CASSLVGRDEQYF
TRBV28	TRBJ2-1	.	CASSPWGGPYNEQFF
TRBV5-6	TRBJ2-7	.	CASSSTLAGAPYEQYF
TRBV27	TRBJ2-7	.	CASSSGFYEQYF
TRBV7-8	TRBJ2-5	.	CASSRPQRGRQETQYF
TRBV7-2	TRBJ1-2	few	CASSSSGGTYGYTF
TRBV4-1	TRBJ2-2	.	CASSQARVNTGELFF
TRBV28	TRBJ1-1	.	CASSLTHMNTEAFF
TRBV15	TRBJ2-1	.	CATSPRGGQGPKISYNEQFF
TRBV19	TRBJ2-7	once	CASSPQLGQGTYEQYF